This TCR beta chain was obtained from a study of OX40 agonist ivuxolimab in advanced cancers. Here immunoSEQ multiplex PCR was the method, and the copy in TCRdb shows in-frame clones only, minus some. The sample yields 70,000 to 90,000 clones, roughly 90% seen once. There are 15 residues in the CDR3. V was clipped by 4 bases and J by 8 bases; unmatched bases: 8. CDR1 SGHDN and CDR2 FVKESK come from the germline V gene. The V gene is TRBV14, the J gene TRBJ2-2, with 9 bases matching TRBD2. The input for sequencing was CD4+ or CD8+ T cells sorted from blood, taken in a trial of the OX40 agonist ivuxolimab. The TCR originated in an adult with an advanced solid tumor such as melanoma, head and neck, liver or kidney cancer. The chain's CDR3 is CASSRTVAGVGELFF. As DNA, the CDR3 is TGTGCCAGCAGCCGTACGGTAGCGGGAGTTGGGGAGCTGTTTTTT.